This T cell receptor beta chain appears in the sequencing data of a study of blood T cell repertoires in COVID-19. Across the whole study: The United States, Italy and Spain were the sources of the acute and convalescent COVID-19 samples. PBMCs, B-cell-depleted T cells, or T cells were the source of the cDNA or gDNA that made up the material.

The assay was immunoSEQ multiplex PCR, and TCRdb's table has in-frame clones only and misses some. Of fewer than 350,000 clones listed, over 75% are singletons. The receptor was isolated from a man between 18 and 35 years old with active or convalescent COVID-19. The sequenced sample was peripheral blood.

In DNA, the CDR3 is TGCGCCAGCAGCCAAGAGCAGGCCGACAATGAGCAGTTCTTC. It is translated as CASSQEQADNEQFF. The chain employs TRBV4-1 and TRBJ2-1; D is uncertain. Germline V CDR1 and CDR2: MGHRA, YSYEKL. Deletions cut 0 bases from V and 5 bases from J, with 8 bases between. This CDR3 is built from 14 residues.